The sequence of this T cell receptor beta chain was determined in a study of T cells after yellow fever vaccination. Study-wide background: Preparation used SMART-Seq v4 Ultra Low Input for the low-cell-number fractions. Study conclusions and caveats: Only a small proportion of the clonotypes turned up in both the CD4 and the CD8 compartments, likely arising from convergent recombination. When the response was secondary, it was weaker but reached its peak faster, day 5 versus 15.

This clonotype has a count of ten or more. What it binds is unknown. Unmatched junction bases numbered 9, after V lost 4 bases and J lost 1 base. Germline V CDR1 and CDR2: LGHNA, YNFKEQ. This CDR3 is built from 17 residues. TCRdb reprocessed the 5' RACE reads with MiXCR, giving one entry per CDR3 protein. This table has roughly 120,000 distinct CDR3 sequences, about 6.8% appearing once. This TCR was recovered from a man between 18 and 29 years old who received the YFV17D yellow fever vaccine. This rearrangement joins TRBV4-2 to TRBJ2-5, with 10 bases fitting TRBD2. The sample was CD4+ T cells sorted from PBMCs, taken roughly 45 days after the first yellow fever vaccination. The CDR3 sequence: CASSLTNGLAAQETQYF. The DNA of the CDR3 is TGTGCCAGCAGCCTTACGAATGGACTAGCGGCCCAAGAGACCCAGTACTTC.